The rows below give T cell receptor beta chains drawn from one sample of a study of blood T cell repertoires in COVID-19. Profiled with immunoSEQ multiplex PCR; TCRdb holds only in-frame clones, not every one. The sample has 150,000 to 200,000 clones, 75% to 80% seen once. Sequenced input: peripheral blood. The source is a woman between 65 and 79 years old with acute or convalescent COVID-19. Both conserved end residues are part of each CDR3. The order of the fields is D gene, J gene, V gene, clone size, CDR3 protein, CDR3 DNA. The D gene is left open where the match is weak. Rows may omit the clone size; those that give it use once, few, many or a size class.

d_call: .
j_call: TRBJ1-2
v_call: TRBV5-1
clone_size: many
cdr3_aa: CASSFTGDNYGYTF
cdr3_nt: TGCGCCAGCAGCTTCACAGGAGATAACTATGGCTACACCTTC

d_call: TRBD2
j_call: TRBJ2-7
v_call: TRBV18
clone_size: .
cdr3_aa: CASSPSFGLAAYEQYF
cdr3_nt: TGTGCCAGCTCACCATCTTTTGGACTAGCGGCTTACGAGCAGTACTTC

d_call: .
j_call: TRBJ2-7
v_call: TRBV6-1
clone_size: .
cdr3_aa: CASSDQAGAYEQYF
cdr3_nt: TGTGCCAGCAGTGACCAGGCAGGGGCCTACGAGCAGTACTTC

d_call: .
j_call: TRBJ1-4
v_call: TRBV12-3/TRBV12-4
clone_size: few
cdr3_aa: CASSQGQKLFF
cdr3_nt: TGTGCCAGCAGCCAGGGGCAAAAACTGTTTTTT

d_call: TRBD2
j_call: TRBJ2-1
v_call: TRBV7-6
clone_size: once
cdr3_aa: CASSLTSGYYNEQFF
cdr3_nt: TGTGCCAGCAGCTTAACTAGCGGGTACTACAATGAGCAGTTCTTC

d_call: .
j_call: TRBJ2-7
v_call: TRBV2
clone_size: once
cdr3_aa: CASSHSDEQYF
cdr3_nt: TGTGCCAGCAGCCACAGTGACGAGCAGTACTTC

d_call: .
j_call: TRBJ1-1
v_call: TRBV7-8
clone_size: .
cdr3_aa: CASSLREVITEAFF
cdr3_nt: TGTGCCAGCAGCTTACGGGAGGTCATCACTGAAGCTTTCTTT

d_call: .
j_call: TRBJ2-4
v_call: TRBV7-9
clone_size: .
cdr3_aa: CASSSRGTAWSIQYF
cdr3_nt: TGTGCCAGCAGCTCTCGCGGGACCGCATGGAGCATTCAGTACTTC

d_call: .
j_call: TRBJ2-7
v_call: TRBV6-2/TRBV6-3
clone_size: few
cdr3_aa: CASSGAGLRIKGEQYF
cdr3_nt: TGTGCCAGCAGTGGAGCGGGCTTGAGGATCAAAGGCGAGCAGTACTTC

d_call: TRBD1
j_call: TRBJ1-6
v_call: TRBV30
clone_size: .
cdr3_aa: CAWRGQGRSPLHF
cdr3_nt: TGTGCCTGGAGGGGACAGGGACGGTCACCCCTCCACTTT

d_call: TRBD2
j_call: TRBJ2-5
v_call: TRBV3-1/TRBV3-2
clone_size: .
cdr3_aa: CASSPSGLAGEETQYF
cdr3_nt: TGTGCCAGCAGCCCCTCAGGTCTAGCGGGAGAAGAGACCCAGTACTTC

d_call: TRBD2
j_call: TRBJ2-1
v_call: TRBV5-8
clone_size: once
cdr3_aa: CASRRSGRRFGEQFF
cdr3_nt: TGTGCCAGCAGACGTAGCGGGAGACGTTTTGGTGAGCAGTTCTTC

d_call: TRBD1
j_call: TRBJ1-6
v_call: TRBV7-9
clone_size: .
cdr3_aa: CASSGTGGGYNSPLHF
cdr3_nt: TGTGCCAGCAGCGGGACAGGGGGCGGGTATAATTCACCCCTCCACTTT

d_call: .
j_call: TRBJ2-1
v_call: TRBV12-3/TRBV12-4
clone_size: .
cdr3_aa: CASTRSVNNEQFF
cdr3_nt: TGTGCCAGCACCCGGAGTGTTAACAATGAGCAGTTCTTC

d_call: TRBD2
j_call: TRBJ2-1
v_call: TRBV7-8
clone_size: once
cdr3_aa: CASSPLAGYNEQFF
cdr3_nt: TGTGCCAGCAGCCCACTAGCGGGTTACAATGAGCAGTTCTTC

d_call: TRBD2
j_call: TRBJ2-3
v_call: TRBV7-2
clone_size: .
cdr3_aa: CASNALAGRTDTQYF
cdr3_nt: TGTGCCAGTAATGCCCTAGCGGGGCGCACAGATACGCAGTATTTT

d_call: TRBD2
j_call: TRBJ2-3
v_call: TRBV10-3
clone_size: .
cdr3_aa: CAIGRTSGTADTQYF
cdr3_nt: TGTGCCATCGGCAGGACTAGCGGGACAGCAGATACGCAGTATTTT

d_call: TRBD2
j_call: TRBJ2-1
v_call: TRBV14
clone_size: .
cdr3_aa: CASSHGGSNYNEQFF
cdr3_nt: TGTGCCAGCAGCCATGGCGGGAGCAACTACAATGAGCAGTTCTTC

d_call: .
j_call: TRBJ1-4
v_call: TRBV5-1
clone_size: .
cdr3_aa: CASATRGANEKLFF
cdr3_nt: TGCGCCAGCGCTACCAGGGGAGCTAATGAAAAACTGTTTTTT

d_call: TRBD1
j_call: TRBJ2-5
v_call: TRBV5-4
clone_size: .
cdr3_aa: CASSFGQVDQETQYF
cdr3_nt: TGTGCCAGCAGCTTCGGACAGGTTGATCAAGAGACCCAGTACTTC

d_call: .
j_call: TRBJ2-7
v_call: TRBV7-8
clone_size: few
cdr3_aa: CASSLAGGPYEQYF
cdr3_nt: TGTGCCAGCAGCTTAGCGGGAGGCCCCTACGAGCAGTACTTC

d_call: .
j_call: TRBJ2-4
v_call: TRBV11-2
clone_size: once
cdr3_aa: CASSSEFRMPAKNIQYF
cdr3_nt: TGTGCCAGCAGCTCCGAATTCAGGATGCCGGCCAAAAACATTCAGTACTTC

d_call: TRBD2
j_call: TRBJ2-7
v_call: TRBV5-4
clone_size: few
cdr3_aa: CASSLVRLASYEQYF
cdr3_nt: TGTGCCAGCAGCTTAGTGCGACTAGCGTCATACGAGCAGTACTTC

d_call: TRBD2
j_call: TRBJ2-5
v_call: TRBV7-9
clone_size: .
cdr3_aa: CASSLAAGNQETQYF
cdr3_nt: TGTGCCAGCAGCCTAGCGGCAGGAAACCAAGAGACCCAGTACTTC

d_call: TRBD1
j_call: TRBJ1-6
v_call: TRBV19
clone_size: .
cdr3_aa: CASSNRDSLNSPLHF
cdr3_nt: TGTGCCAGTAGTAACCGGGACAGCCTTAATTCACCCCTCCACTTT

d_call: .
j_call: TRBJ2-2
v_call: TRBV18
clone_size: .
cdr3_aa: CASSPRESGELFF
cdr3_nt: TGTGCCAGCTCACCACGAGAGTCCGGGGAGCTGTTTTTT

d_call: .
j_call: TRBJ1-2
v_call: TRBV7-2
clone_size: .
cdr3_aa: CASSSGLDGYTF
cdr3_nt: TGTGCCAGCAGCTCCGGGTTAGACGGCTACACCTTC

d_call: TRBD2
j_call: TRBJ2-3
v_call: TRBV30
clone_size: .
cdr3_aa: CAWSNPGTSGRLSTDTQYF
cdr3_nt: TGTGCCTGGAGCAACCCCGGGACTAGCGGGAGGTTGAGCACAGATACGCAGTATTTT

d_call: TRBD2
j_call: TRBJ2-7
v_call: TRBV11-2
clone_size: few
cdr3_aa: CASSSRQTSVSYEQYF
cdr3_nt: TGTGCCAGCAGCTCCCGTCAGACTAGCGTCTCCTACGAGCAGTACTTC

d_call: .
j_call: TRBJ1-1
v_call: TRBV19
clone_size: .
cdr3_aa: CASSTQKNTEAFF
cdr3_nt: TGTGCCAGTAGTACACAGAAGAACACTGAAGCTTTCTTT

d_call: .
j_call: TRBJ2-1
v_call: TRBV6-1
clone_size: .
cdr3_aa: CASSELGDSEQFF
cdr3_nt: TGTGCCAGCAGTGAACTGGGAGATAGTGAGCAGTTCTTC

d_call: .
j_call: TRBJ2-7
v_call: TRBV7-2
clone_size: .
cdr3_aa: CASSSRGPNPYEQYF
cdr3_nt: TGTGCCAGCAGCTCCAGGGGCCCCAACCCTTACGAGCAGTACTTC

d_call: .
j_call: TRBJ1-1
v_call: TRBV7-9
clone_size: .
cdr3_aa: CASSLVVTAEAFF
cdr3_nt: TGTGCCAGCAGCTTAGTGGTGACAGCTGAAGCTTTCTTT